This T cell receptor (beta chain) was captured by sequencing in a study of blood T cells in healthy people across ages. Study results and limitations: Age brought a roughly linear fall in TCR beta diversity measured per million T cells.

Each donor had 7.5 to 10 milliliters of peripheral blood drawn. Researchers isolated at least 7 million PBMCs per sample. It was with a sample-barcoded 5' primer and a J-beta primer mix that a second PCR of roughly 7 to 12 cycles was run. Using its own MiXCR run on the 5' RACE reads, TCRdb lists one record per CDR3 protein. The table has roughly 1.5 million distinct CDR3 sequences, roughly 43% seen once. This clonotype showed up just a few times. What it binds is unknown. The CDR3 loop spans 17 amino acids. The germline CDR1 and CDR2 sequences are LNHNV and YYDKDF (reference sequence). Trimming stripped 1 base from V and 8 bases from J, with 22 bases between.

The specimen was blood. The sequence derives from a woman aged 18-29 years in good health. The rearrangement links TRBV15 to TRBJ2-3; D is ambiguous. The CDR3 spells CATSRVPQLSTTGTQYF. CDR3 in DNA: TGTGCCACCAGCAGAGTCCCCCAACTGTCGACCACGGGTACGCAGTATTTT.